This note documents a single T cell receptor beta chain sequence. Only a few counts were recorded for this clone. Its recognized antigen is unknown. No quality values exist for individual bases; no much larger clone is one base distant. The sample is drawn from a study of CD8 T cell repertoires and HIV-1 epitope variants (dated by TCRdb to 2018 to 2020). Study-level background: In separate culture wells, T cells were stimulated with each of twenty-five peptides that represented autologous and known Gag and Nef epitope variants. Three Gag epitope families and Nef HW9 and YT9 were included among the tested epitopes. A total of 80 or so T cell cultures were run, with each culture condition performed in triplicate except for one peptide, which was performed in duplicate. An aliquot of 1M T cells was set aside as an uncultured baseline condition, separate from the roughly 87 T cell cultures. For over nine days the cultures were kept in IMDM with gentamicin, and on days 3 and 7 half of the media was changed with IL-2, IL-7 and IL-15 added. A CMV, EBV and flu peptide pool, the Ebola AY9 epitope as negative control, and a no-peptide well were included as control conditions. Using the EasySep Human T Cell Enrichment Kit, T cells were enriched and then co-cultured with an equal number of autologous T cell-negative cells acting as antigen-presenting cells.

The CDR3 sequence holds 17 residues, the cysteine and phenylalanine included. The entry retains the CDR3 DNA only, 51 bases that are in frame from base 1. Per the germline V gene (reference sequence), LNHNV is the CDR1 and YYDKDF is the CDR2. V and J lose 0 bases and 2 bases, and a span of 15 bases separates them. TCR beta CDR3 regions were sequenced at survey depth on the immunoSEQ platform. The QIAamp DNA micro kit was used to extract genomic DNA from every cultured and uncultured CD8+ T cell population. The source study handled its data this way. Samples with fewer than 5,000 productive reads were excluded, resulting in the removal of about 6% of the 75 HIV peptide-stimulated cultures. A MANAFEST web app trimmed sequences to CDR3 and removed nonproductive sequences, CDR3s under 5 amino acids, and those not starting C or ending F/W. To count as antigen-specific, a clonotype had to be expanded in at least 2 of 3 replicates compared with the no-peptide control at FDR 0.01, and only within one epitope family. A specific clonotype also had to show a frequency at least fivefold higher than in wells stimulated with peptides from other epitope families. TCRdb stores this immuneACCESS table with in-frame sequences only. Part of the clones is absent; in the studies checked, under half of the shortfall reflects unresolved V genes, and no reason is known for the rest. V, J and clone size are taken as reported in that table, and D and trimming were inferred from the DNA itself. In all, the sample holds approximately 3,000 clones, and about 76% of those were seen once. The top ten clones comprise more than 40% of the sample.

The EasySep Human CD8+ T Cell Enrichment Kit was used on day 10 to isolate CD8+ T cells from every culture. The research as a whole found: The study identified 8 or 9 antigen-specific TCR beta clonotypes, over 5 of which appeared to be cross-reactive for autologous or known escape epitope variants. Only TCR beta chains were identified by the assay, and proliferation to antigen, not T cell function or cytokine profile, was indicated. The Nef KF9 family was recognized by five clonotypes and the HW9 family by one, and no responses to the TAALDMSHF plasma variant were observed.

The V gene is TRBV15 and the J gene is TRBJ2-3; the D gene is possibly TRBD1 or TRBD2, with 5 bases matching each. This sequence originates from a male donor with HIV. The specimen sequenced was cultured CD8+ T cells derived from PBMCs. The CDR3 has the sequence CATSRDFNGAHTDTQYF. The sequenced DNA: TGTGCCACCAGCAGAGATTTTAACGGGGCCCACACAGATACGCAGTATTTT.